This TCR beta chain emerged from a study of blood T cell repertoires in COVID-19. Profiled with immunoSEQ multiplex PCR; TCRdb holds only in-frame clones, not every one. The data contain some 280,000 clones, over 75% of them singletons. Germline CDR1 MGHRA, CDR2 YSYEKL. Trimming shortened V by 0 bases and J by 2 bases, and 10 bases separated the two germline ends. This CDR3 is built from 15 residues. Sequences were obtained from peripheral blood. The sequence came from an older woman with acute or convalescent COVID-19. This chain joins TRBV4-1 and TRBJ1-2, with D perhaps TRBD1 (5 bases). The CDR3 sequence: CASSQDVSGNYGYTF. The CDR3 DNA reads TGCGCCAGCAGCCAAGATGTTTCAGGGAACTATGGCTACACCTTC.